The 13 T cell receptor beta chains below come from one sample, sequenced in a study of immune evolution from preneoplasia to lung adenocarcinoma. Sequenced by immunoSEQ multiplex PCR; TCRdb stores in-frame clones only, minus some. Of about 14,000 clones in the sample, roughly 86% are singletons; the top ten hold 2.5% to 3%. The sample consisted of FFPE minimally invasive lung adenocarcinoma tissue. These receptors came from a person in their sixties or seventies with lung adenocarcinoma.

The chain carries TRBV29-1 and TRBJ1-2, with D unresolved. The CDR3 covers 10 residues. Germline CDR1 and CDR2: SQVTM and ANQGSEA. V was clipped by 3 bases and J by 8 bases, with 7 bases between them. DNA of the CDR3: TGCAGCGTTGATCAGGAGGGCTACACCTTC. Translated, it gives CSVDQEGYTF.

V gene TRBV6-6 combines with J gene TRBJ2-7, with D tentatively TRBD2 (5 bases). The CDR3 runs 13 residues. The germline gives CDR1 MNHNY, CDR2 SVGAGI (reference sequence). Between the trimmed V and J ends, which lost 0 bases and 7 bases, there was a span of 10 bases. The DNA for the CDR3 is TGTGCCAGCAGTTACTCGATTCCGGGGGAGCAGTACTTC. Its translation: CASSYSIPGEQYF.

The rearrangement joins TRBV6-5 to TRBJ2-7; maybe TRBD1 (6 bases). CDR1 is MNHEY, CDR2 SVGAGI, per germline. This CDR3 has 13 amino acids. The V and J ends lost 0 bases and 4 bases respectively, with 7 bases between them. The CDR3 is CASSYSDRYEQYF. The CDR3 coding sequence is TGTGCCAGCAGTTACTCGGACAGATACGAGCAGTACTTC.

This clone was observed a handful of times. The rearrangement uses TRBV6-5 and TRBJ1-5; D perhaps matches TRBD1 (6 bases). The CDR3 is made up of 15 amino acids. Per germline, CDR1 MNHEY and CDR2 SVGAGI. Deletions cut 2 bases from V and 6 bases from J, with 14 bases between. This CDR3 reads CASSYTRDISQPQHF. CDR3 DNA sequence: TGTGCCAGCAGTTACACCCGGGACATCTCTCAGCCCCAGCATTTT.

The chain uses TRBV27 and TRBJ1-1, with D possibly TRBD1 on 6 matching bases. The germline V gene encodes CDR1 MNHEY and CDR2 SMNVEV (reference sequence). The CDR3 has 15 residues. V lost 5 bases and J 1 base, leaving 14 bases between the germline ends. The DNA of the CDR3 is TGTGCCAGCAGTCCTTTAGGACAGCCGAACACTGAAGCTTTCTTT. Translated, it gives CASSPLGQPNTEAFF.

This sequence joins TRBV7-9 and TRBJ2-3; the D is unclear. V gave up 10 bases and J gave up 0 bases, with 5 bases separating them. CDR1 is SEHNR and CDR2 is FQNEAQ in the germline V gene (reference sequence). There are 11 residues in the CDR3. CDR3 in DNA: TGTGCCACCATAAGCACAGATACGCAGTATTTT. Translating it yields CATISTDTQYF.

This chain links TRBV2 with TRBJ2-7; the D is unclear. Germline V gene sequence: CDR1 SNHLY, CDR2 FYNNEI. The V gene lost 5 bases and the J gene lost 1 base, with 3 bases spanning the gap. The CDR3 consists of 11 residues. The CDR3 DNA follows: TGTGCCAGCAGTAGGTCCTACGAGCAGTACTTC. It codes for CASSRSYEQYF.

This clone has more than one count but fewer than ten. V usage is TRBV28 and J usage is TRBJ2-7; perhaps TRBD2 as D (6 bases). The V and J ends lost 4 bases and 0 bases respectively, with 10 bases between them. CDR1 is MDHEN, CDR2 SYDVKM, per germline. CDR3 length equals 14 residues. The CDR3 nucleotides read TGTGCCAGCAGTTCCCCCGGGAGCTCCTACGAGCAGTACTTC. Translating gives CASSSPGSSYEQYF.

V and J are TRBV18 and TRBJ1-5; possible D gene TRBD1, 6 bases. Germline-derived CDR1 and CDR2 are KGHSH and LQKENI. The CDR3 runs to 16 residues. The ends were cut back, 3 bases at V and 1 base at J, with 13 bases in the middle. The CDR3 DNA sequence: TGTGCCAGCTCACCCATACAGGGAATGAGCAATCAGCCCCAGCATTTT. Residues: CASSPIQGMSNQPQHF.

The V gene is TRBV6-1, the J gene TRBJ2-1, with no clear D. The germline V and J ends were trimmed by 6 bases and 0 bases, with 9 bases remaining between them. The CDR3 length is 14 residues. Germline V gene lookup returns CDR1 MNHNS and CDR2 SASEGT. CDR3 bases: TGTGCCAGCAGAGAGGCAAGCTCCTACAATGAGCAGTTCTTC. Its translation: CASREASSYNEQFF.

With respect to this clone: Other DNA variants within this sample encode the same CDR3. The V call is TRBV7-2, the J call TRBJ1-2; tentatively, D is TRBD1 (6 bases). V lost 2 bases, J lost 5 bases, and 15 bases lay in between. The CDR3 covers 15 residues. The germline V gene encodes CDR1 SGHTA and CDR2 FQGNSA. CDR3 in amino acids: CASSLSPMGAYGYTF. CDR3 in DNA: TGTGCCAGCAGCTTAAGTCCCATGGGGGCTTATGGCTACACCTTC.

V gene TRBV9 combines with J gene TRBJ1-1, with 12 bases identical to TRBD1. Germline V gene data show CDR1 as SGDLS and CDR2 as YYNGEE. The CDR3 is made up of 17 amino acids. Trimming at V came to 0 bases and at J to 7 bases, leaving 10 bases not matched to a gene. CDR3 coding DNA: TGTGCCAGCAGCGTAGAAGGAAGGGACAGGGGGCGAAGTGAAGCTTTCTTT. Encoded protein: CASSVEGRDRGRSEAFF.

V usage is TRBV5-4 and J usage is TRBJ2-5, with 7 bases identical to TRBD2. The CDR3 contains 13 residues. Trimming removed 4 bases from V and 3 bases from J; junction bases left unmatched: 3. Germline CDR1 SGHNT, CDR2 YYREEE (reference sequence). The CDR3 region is CASSGAGEETQYF. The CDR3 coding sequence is TGTGCCAGCAGCGGGGCGGGGGAAGAGACCCAGTACTTC.